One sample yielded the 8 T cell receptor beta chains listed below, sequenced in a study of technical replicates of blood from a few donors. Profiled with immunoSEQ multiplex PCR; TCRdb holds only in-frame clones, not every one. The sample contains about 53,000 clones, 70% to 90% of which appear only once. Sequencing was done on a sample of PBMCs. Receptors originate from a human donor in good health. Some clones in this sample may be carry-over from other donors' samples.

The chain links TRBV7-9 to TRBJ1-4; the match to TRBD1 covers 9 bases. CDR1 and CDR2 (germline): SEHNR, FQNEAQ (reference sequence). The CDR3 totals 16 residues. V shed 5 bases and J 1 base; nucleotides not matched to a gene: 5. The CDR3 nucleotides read TGTGCCAGCAGCCGACCGGGACAGGGAACTAATGAAAAACTGTTTTTT. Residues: CASSRPGQGTNEKLFF.

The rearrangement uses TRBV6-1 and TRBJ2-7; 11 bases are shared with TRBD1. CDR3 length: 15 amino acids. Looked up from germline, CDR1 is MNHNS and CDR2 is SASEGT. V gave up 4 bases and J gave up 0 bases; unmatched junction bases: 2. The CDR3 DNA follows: TGTGCCAGCAGTGTAGGGACAGGGGGCTCCTACGAGCAGTACTTC. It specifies CASSVGTGGSYEQYF.

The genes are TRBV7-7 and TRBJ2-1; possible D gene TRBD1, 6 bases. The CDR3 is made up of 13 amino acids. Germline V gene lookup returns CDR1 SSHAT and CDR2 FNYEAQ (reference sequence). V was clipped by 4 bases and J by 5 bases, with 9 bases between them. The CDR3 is CASSSNRDNEQFF. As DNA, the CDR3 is TGTGCCAGCAGCTCCAACAGGGACAATGAGCAGTTCTTC. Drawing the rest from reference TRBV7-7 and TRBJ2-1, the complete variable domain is GAGVSQSPRYKVTKRGQDVTLRCDPISSHATLYWYQQALGQGPEFLTYFNYEAQPDKSGLPSDRFSAERPEGSISTLTIQRTEQRDSAMYRCASSSNRDNEQFFGPGTRLTVL.

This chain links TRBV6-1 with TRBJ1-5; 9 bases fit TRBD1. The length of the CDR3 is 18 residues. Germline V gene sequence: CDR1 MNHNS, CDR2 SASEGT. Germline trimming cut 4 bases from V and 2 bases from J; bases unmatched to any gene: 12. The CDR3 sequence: CASSVPGQGYIGNQPQHF. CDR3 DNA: TGTGCCAGCAGTGTACCGGGACAGGGATACATTGGCAATCAGCCCCAGCATTTT.

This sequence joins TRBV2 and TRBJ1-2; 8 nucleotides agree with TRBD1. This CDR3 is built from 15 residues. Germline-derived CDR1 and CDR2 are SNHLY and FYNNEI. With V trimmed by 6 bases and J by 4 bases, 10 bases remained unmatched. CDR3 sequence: CASRSGGFLGYGYTF. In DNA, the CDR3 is TGTGCCAGCAGGTCAGGGGGCTTTTTGGGCTATGGCTACACCTTC. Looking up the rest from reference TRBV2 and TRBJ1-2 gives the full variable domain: EPEVTQTPSHQVTQMGQEVILRCVPISNHLYFYWYRQILGQKVEFLVSFYNNEISEKSEIFDDQFSVERPDGSNFTLKIRSTKLEDSAMYFCASRSGGFLGYGYTFGSGTRLTVV.

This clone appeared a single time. The CDR3 region has the DNA TGTGCCAGCAGCCCGACTGGCTTTGGGGAGACCCAGTACTTC. It yields the protein CASSPTGFGETQYF. The chain combines TRBV7-3 with TRBJ2-5; D ambiguous. Germline values: CDR1 SGHTA, CDR2 FQGTGA. This CDR3 region has 14 residues. V was shortened by 5 bases and J by 5 bases, with 15 bases between the two germline ends.

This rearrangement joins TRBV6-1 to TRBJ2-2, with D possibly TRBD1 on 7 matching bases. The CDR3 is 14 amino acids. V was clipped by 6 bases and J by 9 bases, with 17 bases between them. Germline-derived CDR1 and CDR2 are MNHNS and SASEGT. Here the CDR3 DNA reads TGTGCCAGCAGCTTCCAGGGGGGCGGGAGGGAGCTGTTTTTT. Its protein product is CASSFQGGGRELFF.

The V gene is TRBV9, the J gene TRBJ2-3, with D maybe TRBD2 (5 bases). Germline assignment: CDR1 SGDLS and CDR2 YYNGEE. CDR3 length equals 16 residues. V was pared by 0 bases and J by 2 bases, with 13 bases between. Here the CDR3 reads CASSVGAELSTDTQYF. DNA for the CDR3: TGTGCCAGCAGCGTAGGAGCGGAGTTATCCACAGATACGCAGTATTTT.